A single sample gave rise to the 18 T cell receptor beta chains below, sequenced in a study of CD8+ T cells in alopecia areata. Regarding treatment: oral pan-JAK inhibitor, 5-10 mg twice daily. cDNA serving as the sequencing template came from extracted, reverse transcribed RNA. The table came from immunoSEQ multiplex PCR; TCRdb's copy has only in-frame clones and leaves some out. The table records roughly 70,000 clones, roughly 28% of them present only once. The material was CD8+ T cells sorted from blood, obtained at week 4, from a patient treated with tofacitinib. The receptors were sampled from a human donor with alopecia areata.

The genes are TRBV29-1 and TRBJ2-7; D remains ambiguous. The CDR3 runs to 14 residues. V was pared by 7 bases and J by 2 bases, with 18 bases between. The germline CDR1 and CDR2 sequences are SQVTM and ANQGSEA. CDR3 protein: CSARVVARPYEQYF. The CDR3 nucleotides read TGCAGCGCTAGGGTGGTAGCTCGTCCCTACGAGCAGTACTTC.

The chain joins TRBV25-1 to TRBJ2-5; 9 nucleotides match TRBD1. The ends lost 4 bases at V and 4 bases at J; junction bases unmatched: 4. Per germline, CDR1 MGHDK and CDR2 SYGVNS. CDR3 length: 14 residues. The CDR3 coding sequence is TGTGCCAGCAGTGGGAGACAGGGGGGAGAGACCCAGTACTTC. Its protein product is CASSGRQGGETQYF.

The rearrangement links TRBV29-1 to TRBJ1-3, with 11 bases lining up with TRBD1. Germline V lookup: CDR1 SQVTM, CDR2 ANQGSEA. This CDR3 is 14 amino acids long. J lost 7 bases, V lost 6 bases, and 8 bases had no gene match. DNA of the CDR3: TGCAGCGTAATGGGACAGGGGGTCGCCAACACCATATATTTT. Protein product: CSVMGQGVANTIYF.

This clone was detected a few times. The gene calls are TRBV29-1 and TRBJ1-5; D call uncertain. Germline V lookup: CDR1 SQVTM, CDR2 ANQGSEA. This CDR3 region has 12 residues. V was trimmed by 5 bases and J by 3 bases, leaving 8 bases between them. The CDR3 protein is CSVQGANQPQHF. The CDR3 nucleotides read TGCAGCGTTCAAGGAGCCAATCAGCCCCAGCATTTT.

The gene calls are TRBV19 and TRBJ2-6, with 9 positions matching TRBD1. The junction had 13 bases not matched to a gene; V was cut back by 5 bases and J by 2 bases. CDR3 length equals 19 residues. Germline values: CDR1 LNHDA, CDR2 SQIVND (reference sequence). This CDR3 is CASSARDRAAMAGANVLTF. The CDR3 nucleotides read TGTGCCAGTAGTGCCCGGGACAGGGCTGCCATGGCTGGGGCCAACGTCCTGACTTTC.

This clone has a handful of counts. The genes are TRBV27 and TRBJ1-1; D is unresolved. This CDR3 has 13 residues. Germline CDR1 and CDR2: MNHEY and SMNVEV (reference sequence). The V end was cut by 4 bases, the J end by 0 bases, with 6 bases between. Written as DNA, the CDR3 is TGTGCCAGCAGTTCTCACCTGAACACTGAAGCTTTCTTT. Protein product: CASSSHLNTEAFF.

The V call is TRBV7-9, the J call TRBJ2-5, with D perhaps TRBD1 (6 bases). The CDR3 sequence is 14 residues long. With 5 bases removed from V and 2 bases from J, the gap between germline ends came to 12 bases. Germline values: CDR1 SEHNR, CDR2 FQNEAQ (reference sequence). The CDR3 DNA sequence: TGTGCCAGCAGCGTAGGACAGATACAAGAGACCCAGTACTTC. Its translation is CASSVGQIQETQYF.

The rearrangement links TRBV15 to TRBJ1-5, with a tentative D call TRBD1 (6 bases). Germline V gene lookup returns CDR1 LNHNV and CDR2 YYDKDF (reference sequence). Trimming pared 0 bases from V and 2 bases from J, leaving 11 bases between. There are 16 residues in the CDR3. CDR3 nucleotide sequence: TGTGCCACCAGCAGAGAAACCCACAGGGGCAATCAGCCCCAGCATTTT. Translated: CATSRETHRGNQPQHF.

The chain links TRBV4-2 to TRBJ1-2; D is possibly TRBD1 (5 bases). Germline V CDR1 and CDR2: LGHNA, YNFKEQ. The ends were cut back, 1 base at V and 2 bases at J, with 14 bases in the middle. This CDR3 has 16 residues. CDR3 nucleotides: TGTGCCAGCAGCCAAGTAGTCCCACGGGGGAACTATGGCTACACCTTC. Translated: CASSQVVPRGNYGYTF.

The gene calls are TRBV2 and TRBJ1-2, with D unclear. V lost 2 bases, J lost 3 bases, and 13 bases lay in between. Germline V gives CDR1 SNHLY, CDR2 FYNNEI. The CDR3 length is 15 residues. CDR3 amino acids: CASSEIIQVHYGYTF. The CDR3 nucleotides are TGTGCCAGCAGTGAAATCATCCAGGTCCACTATGGCTACACCTTC.

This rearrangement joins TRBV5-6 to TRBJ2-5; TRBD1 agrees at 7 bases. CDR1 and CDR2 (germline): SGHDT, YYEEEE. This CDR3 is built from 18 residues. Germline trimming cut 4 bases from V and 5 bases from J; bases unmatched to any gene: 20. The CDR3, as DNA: TGTGCCAGCAGCAGGACCGGGACAGCCAGTGAAAAGGGCGAGACCCAGTACTTC. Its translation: CASSRTGTASEKGETQYF.

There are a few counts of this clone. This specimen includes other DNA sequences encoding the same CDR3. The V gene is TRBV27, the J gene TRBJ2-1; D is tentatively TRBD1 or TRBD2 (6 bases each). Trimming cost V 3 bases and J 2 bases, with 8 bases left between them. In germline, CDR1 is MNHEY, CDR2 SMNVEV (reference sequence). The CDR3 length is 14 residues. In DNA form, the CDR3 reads TGTGCCAGCAGTTTGGGGGGCGCCTACAATGAGCAGTTCTTC. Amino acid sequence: CASSLGGAYNEQFF.

DNA for the CDR3: TGTGCCAGCAGCTTTACGTCGGTTGGGTACAATGAGCAGTTCTTC. This translates into CASSFTSVGYNEQFF. The chain uses TRBV5-5 and TRBJ2-1, with D unclear. The CDR3 length is 15 residues. CDR1 is SGHKS, CDR2 YYEKEE, per germline (reference sequence). The V gene lost 2 bases and the J gene lost 4 bases, with 13 bases spanning the gap.

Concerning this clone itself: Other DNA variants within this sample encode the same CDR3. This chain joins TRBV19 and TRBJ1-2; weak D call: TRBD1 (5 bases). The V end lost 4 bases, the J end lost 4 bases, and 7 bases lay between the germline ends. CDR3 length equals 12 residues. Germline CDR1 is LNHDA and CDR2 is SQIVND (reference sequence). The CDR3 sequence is CASSTGRYGYTF. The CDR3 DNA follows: TGTGCCAGTAGTACAGGGCGCTATGGCTACACCTTC.

This chain's CDR3 is CASSPVATNEKLFF. Here the CDR3 DNA reads TGCGCCAGCAGCCCGGTCGCAACTAATGAAAAACTGTTTTTT. The chain employs TRBV4-1 and TRBJ1-4; D gene uncertain. V was trimmed by 4 bases and J by 0 bases, leaving 6 bases between them. The CDR3 has 14 residues. Per the germline V gene, CDR1 is MGHRA and CDR2 is YSYEKL.

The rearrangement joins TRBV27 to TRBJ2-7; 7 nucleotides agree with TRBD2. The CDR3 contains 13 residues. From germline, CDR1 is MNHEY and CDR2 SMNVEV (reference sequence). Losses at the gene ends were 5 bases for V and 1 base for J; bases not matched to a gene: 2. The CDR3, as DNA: TGTGCCAGCAGTCAGCGGGGATCCTACGAGCAGTACTTC. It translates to CASSQRGSYEQYF.

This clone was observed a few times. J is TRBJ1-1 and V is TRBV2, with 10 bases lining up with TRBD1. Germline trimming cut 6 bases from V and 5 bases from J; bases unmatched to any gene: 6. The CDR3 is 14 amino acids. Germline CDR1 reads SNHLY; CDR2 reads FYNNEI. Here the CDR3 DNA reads TGTGCCAGCAGCCAGGGACAGGGGTTGACTGAAGCTTTCTTT. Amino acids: CASSQGQGLTEAFF. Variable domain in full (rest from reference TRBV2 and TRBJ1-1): EPEVTQTPSHQVTQMGQEVILRCVPISNHLYFYWYRQILGQKVEFLVSFYNNEISEKSEIFDDQFSVERPDGSNFTLKIRSTKLEDSAMYFCASSQGQGLTEAFFGQGTRLTVV.

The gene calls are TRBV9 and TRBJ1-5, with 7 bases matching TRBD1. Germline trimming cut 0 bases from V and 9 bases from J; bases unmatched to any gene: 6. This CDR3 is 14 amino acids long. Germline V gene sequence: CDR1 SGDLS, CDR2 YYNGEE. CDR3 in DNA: TGTGCCAGCAGCGTAGGGCAGGGGGGCTGGCCCCAGCATTTT. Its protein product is CASSVGQGGWPQHF.